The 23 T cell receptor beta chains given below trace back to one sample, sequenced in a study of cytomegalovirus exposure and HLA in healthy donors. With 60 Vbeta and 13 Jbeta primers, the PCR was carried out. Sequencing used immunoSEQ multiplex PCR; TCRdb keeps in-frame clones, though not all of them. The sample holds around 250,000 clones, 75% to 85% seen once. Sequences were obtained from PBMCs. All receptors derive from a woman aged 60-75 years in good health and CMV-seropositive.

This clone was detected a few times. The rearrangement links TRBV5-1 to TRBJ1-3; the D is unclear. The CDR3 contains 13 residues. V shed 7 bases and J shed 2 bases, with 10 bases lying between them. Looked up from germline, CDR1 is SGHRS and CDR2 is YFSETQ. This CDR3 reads CASAEFAGNTIYF. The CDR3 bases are TGCGCCAGCGCGGAGTTCGCTGGAAACACCATATATTTT. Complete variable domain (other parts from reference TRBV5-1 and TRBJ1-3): KAGVTQTPRYLIKTRGQQVTLSCSPISGHRSVSWYQQTPGQGLQFLFEYFSETQRNKGNFPGRFSGRQFSNSRSEMNVSTLELGDSALYLCASAEFAGNTIYFGEGSWLTVV.

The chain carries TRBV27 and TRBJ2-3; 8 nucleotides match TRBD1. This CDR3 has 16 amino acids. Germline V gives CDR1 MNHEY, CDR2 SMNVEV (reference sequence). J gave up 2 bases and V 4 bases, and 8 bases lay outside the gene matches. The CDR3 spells CASSYRTGQPTDTQYF. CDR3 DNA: TGTGCCAGCAGTTATAGGACAGGGCAACCCACAGATACGCAGTATTTT.

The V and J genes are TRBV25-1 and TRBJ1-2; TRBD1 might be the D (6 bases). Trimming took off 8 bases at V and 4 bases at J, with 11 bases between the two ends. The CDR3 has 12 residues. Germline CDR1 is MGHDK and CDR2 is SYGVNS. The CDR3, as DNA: TGTGCCAGCGCAACAGGGTCCTATGGCTACACCTTC. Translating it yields CASATGSYGYTF.

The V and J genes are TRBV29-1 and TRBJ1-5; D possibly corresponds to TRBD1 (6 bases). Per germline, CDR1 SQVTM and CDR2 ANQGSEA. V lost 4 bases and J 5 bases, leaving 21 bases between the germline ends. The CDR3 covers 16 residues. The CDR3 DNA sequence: TGCAGCGTTGGGTATGGGGACACGGCGGATGATCAGCCCCAGCATTTT. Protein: CSVGYGDTADDQPQHF.

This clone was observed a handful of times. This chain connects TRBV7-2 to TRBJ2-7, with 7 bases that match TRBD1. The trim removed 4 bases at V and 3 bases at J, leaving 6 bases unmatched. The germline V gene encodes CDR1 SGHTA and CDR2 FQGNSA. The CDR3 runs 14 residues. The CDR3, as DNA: TGTGCCAGCAGCTCGGGACAGACAAACTACGAGCAGTACTTC. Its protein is CASSSGQTNYEQYF.

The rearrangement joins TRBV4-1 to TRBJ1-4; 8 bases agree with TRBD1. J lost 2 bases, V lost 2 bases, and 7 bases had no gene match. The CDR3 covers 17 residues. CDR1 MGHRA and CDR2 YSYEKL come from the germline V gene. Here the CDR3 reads CASSQFDRGMTNEKLFF. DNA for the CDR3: TGCGCCAGCAGCCAATTTGACAGGGGAATGACTAATGAAAAACTGTTTTTT.

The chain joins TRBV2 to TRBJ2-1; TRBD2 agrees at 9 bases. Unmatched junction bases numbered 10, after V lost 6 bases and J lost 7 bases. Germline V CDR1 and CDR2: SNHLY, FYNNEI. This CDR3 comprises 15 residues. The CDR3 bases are TGTGCCAGCAGGGGGGGCGGGAGGGCCAGAAATGAGCAGTTCTTC. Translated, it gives CASRGGGRARNEQFF.

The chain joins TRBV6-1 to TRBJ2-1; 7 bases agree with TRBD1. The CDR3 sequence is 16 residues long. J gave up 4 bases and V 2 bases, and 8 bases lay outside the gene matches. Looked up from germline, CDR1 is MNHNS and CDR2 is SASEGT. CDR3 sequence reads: CASSEYRQGDYNEQFF. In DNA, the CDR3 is TGTGCCAGCAGTGAATATAGGCAGGGGGATTACAATGAGCAGTTCTTC.

The CDR3 DNA reads TGTGCCATGAAACCGGGACAGGGTTTCTACGAGCAGTACTTC. It yields the protein CAMKPGQGFYEQYF. V usage is TRBV10-3 and J usage is TRBJ2-7, with 9 bases matching TRBD1. The V gene end was trimmed by 9 bases and the J gene end by 3 bases; junction bases not matched to a gene: 9. The CDR3 has 14 residues. CDR1 and CDR2 from the germline V gene are ENHRY and SYGVKD.

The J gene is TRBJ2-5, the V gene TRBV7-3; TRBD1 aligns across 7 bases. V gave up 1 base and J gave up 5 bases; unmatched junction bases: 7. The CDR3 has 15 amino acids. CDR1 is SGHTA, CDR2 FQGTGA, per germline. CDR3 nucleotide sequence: TGTGCCAGCAGCTTAAACGACAGGGAGTGGGAGACCCAGTACTTC. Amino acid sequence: CASSLNDREWETQYF.

The CDR3 nucleotides read TGTGCCAGCAGCTTAGTTGAAGGAGGCCCCTACGAGCAGTACTTC. Its translation is CASSLVEGGPYEQYF. The chain uses TRBV7-2 and TRBJ2-7, with a tentative D call TRBD2 (5 bases). Trimming took 1 base from V and 2 from J, leaving 12 bases between them. Per the germline V gene, CDR1 is SGHTA and CDR2 is FQGNSA. CDR3 length: 15 amino acids.

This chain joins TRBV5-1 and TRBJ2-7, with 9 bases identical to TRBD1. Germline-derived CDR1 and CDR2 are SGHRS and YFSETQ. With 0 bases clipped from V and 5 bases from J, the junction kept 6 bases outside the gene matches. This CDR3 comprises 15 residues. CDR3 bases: TGCGCCAGCAGCTTGGCCACAGGGGGCTGGGACGAGCAGTACTTC. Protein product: CASSLATGGWDEQYF.

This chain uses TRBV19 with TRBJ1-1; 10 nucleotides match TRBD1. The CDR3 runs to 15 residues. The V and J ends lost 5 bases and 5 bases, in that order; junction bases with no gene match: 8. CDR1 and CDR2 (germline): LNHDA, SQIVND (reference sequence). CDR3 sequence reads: CASSAGGQGRTEAFF. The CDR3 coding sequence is TGTGCCAGTAGTGCAGGGGGACAGGGGCGGACTGAAGCTTTCTTT.

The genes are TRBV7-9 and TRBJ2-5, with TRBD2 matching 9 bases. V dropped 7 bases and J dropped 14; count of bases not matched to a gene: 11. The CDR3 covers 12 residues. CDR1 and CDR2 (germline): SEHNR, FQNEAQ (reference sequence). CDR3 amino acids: CASTMTGTSPYF. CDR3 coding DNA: TGTGCCAGCACCATGACCGGGACTAGCCCTTACTTC. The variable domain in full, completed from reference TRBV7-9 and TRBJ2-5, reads DTGVSQNPRHKITKRGQNVTFRCDPISEHNRLYWYRQTLGQGPEFLTYFQNEAQLEKSRLLSDRFSAERPKGSFSTLEIQRTEQGDSAMYLCASTMTGTSPYFGPGTRLLVL.

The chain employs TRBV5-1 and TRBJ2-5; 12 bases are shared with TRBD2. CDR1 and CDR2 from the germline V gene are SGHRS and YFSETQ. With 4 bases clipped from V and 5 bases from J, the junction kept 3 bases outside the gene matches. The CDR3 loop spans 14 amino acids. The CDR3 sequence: CASSAGTSGETQYF. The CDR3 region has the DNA TGCGCCAGCAGCGCGGGGACTAGCGGGGAGACCCAGTACTTC. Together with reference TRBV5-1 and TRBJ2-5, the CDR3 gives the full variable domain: KAGVTQTPRYLIKTRGQQVTLSCSPISGHRSVSWYQQTPGQGLQFLFEYFSETQRNKGNFPGRFSGRQFSNSRSEMNVSTLELGDSALYLCASSAGTSGETQYFGPGTRLLVL.

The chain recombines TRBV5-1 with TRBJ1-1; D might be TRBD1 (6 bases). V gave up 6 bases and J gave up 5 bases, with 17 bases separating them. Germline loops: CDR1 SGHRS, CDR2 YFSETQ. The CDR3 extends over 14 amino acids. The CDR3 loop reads CASTSGGLGTEAFF. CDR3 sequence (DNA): TGCGCCAGCACCTCTGGGGGCCTGGGGACTGAAGCTTTCTTT.

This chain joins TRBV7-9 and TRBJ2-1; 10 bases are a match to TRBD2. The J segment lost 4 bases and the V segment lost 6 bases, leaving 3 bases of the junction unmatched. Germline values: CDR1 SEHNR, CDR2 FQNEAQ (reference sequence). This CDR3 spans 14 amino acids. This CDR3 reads CASSPTSGYNEQFF. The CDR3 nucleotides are TGTGCCAGCAGTCCGACTAGCGGGTACAATGAGCAGTTCTTC.

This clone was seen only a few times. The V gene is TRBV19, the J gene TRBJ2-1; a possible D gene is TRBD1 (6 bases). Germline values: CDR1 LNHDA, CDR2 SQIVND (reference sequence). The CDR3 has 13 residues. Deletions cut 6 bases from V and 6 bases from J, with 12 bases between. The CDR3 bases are TGTGCCAGTAGGCACCCCAGGGGCAATGAGCAGTTCTTC. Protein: CASRHPRGNEQFF.

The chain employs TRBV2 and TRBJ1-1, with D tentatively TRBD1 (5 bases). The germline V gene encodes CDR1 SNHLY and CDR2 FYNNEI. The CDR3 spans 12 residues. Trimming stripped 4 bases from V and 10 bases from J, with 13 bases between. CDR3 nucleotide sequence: TGTGCCAGCAGTGGAGGGGAGGCGGGAGCTTTCTTT. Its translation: CASSGGEAGAFF.

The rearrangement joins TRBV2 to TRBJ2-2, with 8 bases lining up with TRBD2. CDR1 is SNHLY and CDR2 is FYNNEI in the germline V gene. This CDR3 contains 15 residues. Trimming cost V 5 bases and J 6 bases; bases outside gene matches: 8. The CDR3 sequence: CASSRTLGGAGELFF. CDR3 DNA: TGTGCCAGCAGTCGTACACTCGGGGGGGCCGGGGAGCTGTTTTTT.

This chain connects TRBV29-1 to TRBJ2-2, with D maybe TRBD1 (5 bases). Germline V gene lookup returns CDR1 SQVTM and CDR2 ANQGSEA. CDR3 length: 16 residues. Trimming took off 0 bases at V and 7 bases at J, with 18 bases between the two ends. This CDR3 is CSVEDWGLVGNGELFF. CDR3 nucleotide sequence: TGCAGCGTTGAAGATTGGGGCCTTGTAGGTAACGGGGAGCTGTTTTTT.

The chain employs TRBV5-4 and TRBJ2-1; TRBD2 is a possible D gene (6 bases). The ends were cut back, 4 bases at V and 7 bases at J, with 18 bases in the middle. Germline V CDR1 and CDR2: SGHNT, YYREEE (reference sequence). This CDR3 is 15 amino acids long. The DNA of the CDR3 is TGTGCCAGCAGCCGTGATGCGGGATCGGGTAATGAGCAGTTCTTC. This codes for CASSRDAGSGNEQFF. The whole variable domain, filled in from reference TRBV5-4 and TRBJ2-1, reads ETGVTQSPTHLIKTRGQQVTLRCSSQSGHNTVSWYQQALGQGPQFIFQYYREEENGRGNFPPRFSGLQFPNYSSELNVNALELDDSALYLCASSRDAGSGNEQFFGPGTRLTVL.

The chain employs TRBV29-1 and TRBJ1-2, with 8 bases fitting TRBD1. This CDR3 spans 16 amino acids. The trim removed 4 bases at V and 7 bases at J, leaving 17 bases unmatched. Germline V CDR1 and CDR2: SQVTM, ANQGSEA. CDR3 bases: TGCAGCGTTGTATGGGTGACAGGGGCCTCAACTTCTGGCTACACCTTC. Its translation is CSVVWVTGASTSGYTF.